This T cell receptor beta chain derives from a study of control samples from healthy donors and cancer patients. The data were produced by immunoSEQ multiplex PCR, yet TCRdb's version contains in-frame clones alone and is incomplete. Here the sample spans approximately 140,000 clones, 88% being singletons. Germline CDR1 and CDR2: SNHLY and FYNNEI. The CDR3 is 14 residues long. Deletions cut 8 bases from V and 1 base from J, with 14 bases between. The sample taken for sequencing was blood. The rearrangement links TRBV2 to TRBJ1-1, with D uncertain. The receptor was isolated from a woman aged 25 to 45 in good health. The CDR3: CASQRGKANTEAFF. The CDR3 region has the DNA TGTGCCAGCCAGAGAGGGAAGGCGAACACTGAAGCTTTCTTT.